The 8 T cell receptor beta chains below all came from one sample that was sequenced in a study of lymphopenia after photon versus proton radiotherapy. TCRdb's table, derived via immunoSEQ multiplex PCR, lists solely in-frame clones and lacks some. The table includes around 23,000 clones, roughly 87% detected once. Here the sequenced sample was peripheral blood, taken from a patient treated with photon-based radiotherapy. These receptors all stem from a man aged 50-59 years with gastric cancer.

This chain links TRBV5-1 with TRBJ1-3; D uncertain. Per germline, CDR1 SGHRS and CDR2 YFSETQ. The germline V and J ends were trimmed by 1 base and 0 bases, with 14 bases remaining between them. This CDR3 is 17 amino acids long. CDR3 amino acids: CASSLSTGRGSGNTIYF. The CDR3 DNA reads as TGCGCCAGCAGCTTGTCTACTGGACGGGGCTCTGGAAACACCATATATTTT.

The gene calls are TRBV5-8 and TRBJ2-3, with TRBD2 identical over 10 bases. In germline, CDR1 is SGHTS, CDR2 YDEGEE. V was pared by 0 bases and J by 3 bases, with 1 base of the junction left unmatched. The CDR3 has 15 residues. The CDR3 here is CASSLGLAGTDTQYF. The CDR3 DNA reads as TGTGCCAGCAGCTTGGGACTAGCGGGTACAGATACGCAGTATTTT.

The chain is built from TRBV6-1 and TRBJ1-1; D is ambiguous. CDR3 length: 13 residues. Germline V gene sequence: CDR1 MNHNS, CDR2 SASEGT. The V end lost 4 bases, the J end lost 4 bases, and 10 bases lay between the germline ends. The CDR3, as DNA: TGTGCCAGCAGTGCCACCTACATCACTGAAGCTTTCTTT. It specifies CASSATYITEAFF.

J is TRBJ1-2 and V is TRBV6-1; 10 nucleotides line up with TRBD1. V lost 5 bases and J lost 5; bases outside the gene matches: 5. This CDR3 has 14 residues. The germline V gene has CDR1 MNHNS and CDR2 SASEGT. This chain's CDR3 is CASSPGTGVYGYTF. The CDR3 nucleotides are TGTGCCAGCAGTCCCGGGACAGGGGTGTATGGCTACACCTTC.

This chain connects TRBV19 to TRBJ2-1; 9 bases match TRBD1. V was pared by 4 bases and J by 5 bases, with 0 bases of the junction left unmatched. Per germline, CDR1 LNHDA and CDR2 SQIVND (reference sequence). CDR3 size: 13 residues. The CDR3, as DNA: TGTGCCAGTAGTAGGGACAGGGACAATGAGCAGTTCTTC. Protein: CASSRDRDNEQFF. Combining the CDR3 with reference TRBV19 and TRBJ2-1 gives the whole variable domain DGGITQSPKYLFRKEGQNVTLSCEQNLNHDAMYWYRQDPGQGLRLIYYSQIVNDFQKGDIAEGYSVSREKKESFPLTVTSAQKNPTAFYLCASSRDRDNEQFFGPGTRLTVL.

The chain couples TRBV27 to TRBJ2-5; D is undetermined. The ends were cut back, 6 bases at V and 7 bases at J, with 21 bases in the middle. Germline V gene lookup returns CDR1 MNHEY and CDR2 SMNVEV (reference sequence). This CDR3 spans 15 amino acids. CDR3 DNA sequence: TGTGCCAGCAGCAGTAGAGGTCAGGTGGGAAGGACCCAGTACTTC. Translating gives CASSSRGQVGRTQYF.

The DNA for the CDR3 is TGTGCCAGCAGCTCGGGACTAGCGGCGATCGGGGAGCTGTTTTTT. Residues: CASSSGLAAIGELFF. The chain links TRBV5-6 to TRBJ2-2, with TRBD2 matching 11 bases. Germline V gene lookup returns CDR1 SGHDT and CDR2 YYEEEE. There are 15 residues in the CDR3. V lost 3 bases to trimming and J lost 7 bases; unmatched junction nucleotides: 5.

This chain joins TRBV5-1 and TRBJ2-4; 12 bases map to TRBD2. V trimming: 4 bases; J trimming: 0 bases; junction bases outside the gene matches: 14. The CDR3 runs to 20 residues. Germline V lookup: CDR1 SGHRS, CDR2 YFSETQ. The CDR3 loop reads CASSDPGTSGLEIAKNIQYF. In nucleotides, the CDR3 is TGCGCCAGCAGCGATCCCGGGACTAGCGGGCTAGAAATAGCCAAAAACATTCAGTACTTC.